A selection of T cell receptor beta chains follows, all from one sample in a study of shared clonotypes between healthy human individuals. The table came from immunoSEQ multiplex PCR; TCRdb's copy has only in-frame clones and leaves some out. The repertoire holds some 1 million clones, with approximately 70% as singletons. What was sequenced was memory CD4+ T cells sorted from blood. These receptors were collected from a man aged 18 to 35 in good health. CDR3s include the opening cysteine and the closing phenylalanine or tryptophan.

TRBV6-5	TRBJ2-5	CASSPRTSRQETQYF
TRBV10-3	TRBJ2-3	CAISESSADTQYF
TRBV2	TRBJ1-5	CASSEEGLQHF
TRBV6-4	TRBJ1-1	CASRTTGRSSEAFF
TRBV30	TRBJ1-4	CAWRRGGYVTNEKLFF
TRBV11-2	TRBJ2-5	CASSRWDSKETQYF
TRBV9	TRBJ2-2	CASSVGTPTGELFF
TRBV30	TRBJ2-5	CAWRRRTGRGGEQYF
TRBV9	TRBJ2-2	CASSLTWLAGSVTGELFF
TRBV4-1	TRBJ2-5	CASSQGSSGLQETQYF
TRBV7-2	TRBJ2-4	CASSLPLINIQYF
TRBV29-1	TRBJ2-3	CSVEPGTDTQYF
TRBV28	TRBJ2-5	CASSLEGRQETQYF
TRBV7-2	TRBJ1-5	CASSLGPSNQPQHF
TRBV4-1	TRBJ1-6	CASSQNRDRGRGSPLHF
TRBV19	TRBJ1-5	CASSPDRNPNQPQHF
TRBV2	TRBJ1-3	CASKDSGSGNTIYF
TRBV2	TRBJ1-6	CASSTDGQGSPLHF
TRBV6-1	TRBJ2-3	CASSEGAGGNTDTQYF
TRBV5-1	TRBJ2-5	CASSRGYGIRETQYF
TRBV9	TRBJ2-1	CASSVDLSNEQFF
TRBV6-5	TRBJ2-7	CASSYSSGGSYEQYF
TRBV7-2	TRBJ1-5	CASSLEQYSNQPQHF
TRBV9	TRBJ2-4	CASSGGVGENIQYF
TRBV4-1	TRBJ2-7	CASSLSVGGKYEQYF
TRBV6-6	TRBJ2-7	CASTQGGTGAHEQYF